These 2 T cell receptor beta chains originate from one sample sequenced in a study of breast tumors, draining lymph nodes, adjacent tissues. The lymph nodes were axillary draining lymph nodes from breast cancer patients. TCRdb used MiXCR to reprocess the multiplex PCR reads, holding one entry per CDR3 protein. The sample yields about 140,000 distinct CDR3 sequences, 30% to 35% seen once. The sequencing sample was made of axillary lymph node tissue. These TCRs come from a female donor with breast cancer. Some clones in this sample may be carry-over from other donors' samples.

This clonotype occurred many times. CDR3 sequence: CSASRRGHKYEQYV. The CDR3 DNA is TGCAGTGCCAGCCGCAGGGGGCACAAGTACGAGCAGTACGTC. The J gene is TRBJ2-7, the V gene TRBV20-1; 8 bases match TRBD1. The CDR3 sequence is 14 residues long. Germline V lookup: CDR1 DFQATT, CDR2 SNEGSKA (reference sequence). Trimming cost V 6 bases and J 4 bases; bases outside gene matches: 11.

V usage is TRBV7-8 and J usage is TRBJ2-7, with D tentatively TRBD2 (5 bases). Per germline, CDR1 SGHVS and CDR2 FQNEAQ. Trimming took off 4 bases at V and 10 bases at J, with 20 bases between the two ends. There are 14 residues in the CDR3. The CDR3 spells CASSWAMREGKQYF. The CDR3 DNA follows: TGTGCCAGCAGCTGGGCGATGAGGGAAGGTAAACAGTACTTC.